The T cell receptor (beta chain) under discussion was sequenced for a study of T cell changes during pregnancy in multiple sclerosis. Repertoires were generated with immunoSEQ multiplex PCR, while TCRdb's copy carries only in-frame clones and drops some. The sample lists about 61,000 clones; around 90% were seen once. V lost 1 base to trimming and J lost 0 bases, with 7 bases between them. The CDR3 sequence is 15 residues long. In germline, CDR1 is SGHTS, CDR2 YDEGEE. The sequence was obtained from a female donor with multiple sclerosis, enrolled in a pregnancy study. The material was peripheral blood, obtained in the first trimester of pregnancy. The chain recombines TRBV5-8 with TRBJ2-2; D is uncertain. CDR3 region: CASSLSLANTGELFF. CDR3 DNA sequence: TGTGCCAGCAGCTTGAGCCTCGCGAACACCGGGGAGCTGTTTTTT. The full variable domain, with the rest looked up from reference TRBV5-8 and TRBJ2-2, is EAGVTQSPTHLIKTRGQQATLRCSPISGHTSVYWYQQALGLGLQFLLWYDEGEERNRGNFPPRFSGRQFPNYSSELNVNALELEDSALYLCASSLSLANTGELFFGEGSRLTVL.